This T cell receptor beta chain was captured in a study of CD8+ T cells in alopecia areata. Study at large: Severity scoring for treated patients was based on the percentage of affected scalp area.

The treatment was: oral pan-JAK inhibitor, 5-10 mg twice daily. Germline CDR1 reads GTSNPN; CDR2 reads SVGIG (reference sequence). The germline V and J ends were trimmed by 4 bases and 13 bases, with 14 bases remaining between them. The CDR3 consists of 12 residues. This clone was counted a few times. The antigen is unknown. Investigators isolated RNA and reverse transcribed it into cDNA to act as the sequencing template. TCRdb keeps only in-frame clones here, not all; method: immunoSEQ multiplex PCR. The sample has about 120,000 clones, roughly three fifths seen once. Study outcomes and limitations: In patients, TCRs were shared less clearly than in mice, and HLA may possibly be involved.

This receptor was identified in a human donor with alopecia areata. V is TRBV30 and J is TRBJ1-6; the D is unclear. The starting material was CD8+ T cells sorted from blood, obtained at week 24, from a patient treated with tofacitinib. In nucleotides, the CDR3 is TGTGCCTGGAACCCTGCGGGCGGCCCCCTCCACTTT. This sequence encodes CAWNPAGGPLHF.